This T cell receptor beta chain stems from a study of OX40 agonist ivuxolimab in advanced cancers. As for the study in general: Patients enrolled in dose escalation were diagnosed with hepatocellular carcinoma, melanoma, renal cell or head and neck cancer. One patient with hepatocellular carcinoma and two with cutaneous melanoma, three in all, had partial responses. Points from the study as a whole: By week 6 at 0.1 to 3.0 mg/kg, blood CD4+ and CD8+ T cells had expanded clonally. Some nonresponders also had low normalized T-cell clonal expansion.

The V gene end was trimmed by 0 bases and the J gene end by 9 bases; junction bases not matched to a gene: 11. CDR1 is SNHLY and CDR2 is FYNNEI in the germline V gene. CDR3 length: 18 amino acids. Concerning this clone itself: As yet, its antigen is unknown.

Using immunoSEQ multiplex PCR, the repertoire was profiled, and TCRdb retains in-frame clones only, with some absent. Here the sample spans 50,000 to 65,000 clones, around four fifths being singletons. This clonotype was obtained from an adult with an advanced solid tumor such as melanoma, head and neck, liver or kidney cancer. The input for sequencing was CD4+ or CD8+ T cells sorted from blood, taken in a trial of the OX40 agonist ivuxolimab. The chain employs TRBV2 and TRBJ2-1; 13 bases line up with TRBD2. The CDR3 sequence is CASSEADLLAGGRGEQFF. The CDR3 bases are TGTGCCAGCAGTGAAGCCGACCTACTAGCGGGGGGGCGGGGTGAGCAGTTCTTC.